The 10 T cell receptor beta chains below come from one sample, sequenced in a study of regulatory T cells in long-lasting Graves disease. The time point is: persistent/refractory GD, antithyroid drugs over 5 years with positive TRAb. PBMC RNA served as the TCR library source. Combining iRepertoire HTBI primers with Arm-PCR of CDR3 regions, the authors built TCR beta libraries. TCRdb re-analysed the multiplex PCR reads in MiXCR, keeping a single row per CDR3 protein. This sample has 450,000 or so distinct CDR3 sequences; about 20% occur once, and the top ten carry 7.8%. The material sequenced was peripheral blood mononuclear cells (PBMCs), taken when the disease was refractory, from a patient treated with antithyroid drugs. The receptors stem from a female donor with Graves disease.

The table lists this clonotype with many counts. The gene calls are TRBV24-1 and TRBJ2-7, with 9 bases matching TRBD2. Losses at the gene ends were 10 bases for V and 5 bases for J; bases not matched to a gene: 11. Per the germline V gene, CDR1 is KGHDR and CDR2 is SFDVKD. The CDR3 is 14 amino acids. CDR3 residues: CATEVAGVSHEQYF. In nucleotides, the CDR3 is TGTGCCACGGAAGTAGCGGGAGTCTCTCACGAGCAGTACTTC.

CDR3 coding DNA: TGCGCCAGCAGCCAAGCTGCGAACTCGAGGGGGCAGTACTTC. Its protein product is CASSQAANSRGQYF. This chain links TRBV4-1 with TRBJ2-7; D could derive from TRBD1 or TRBD2 (5 bases each). CDR1 and CDR2 from the germline V gene are MGHRA and YSYEKL. This CDR3 is built from 14 residues. V gave up 1 base and J gave up 9 bases, with 16 bases separating them.

This clonotype appeared a few times. The chain uses TRBV20-1 and TRBJ2-5; a possible D gene is TRBD2 (7 bases). CDR1 and CDR2 from the germline V gene are DFQATT and SNEGSKA (reference sequence). Trimming took 3 bases from V and 2 from J, leaving 10 bases between them. This CDR3 comprises 13 residues. This CDR3 is CSASKGGQETQYF. CDR3 nucleotide sequence: TGCAGTGCTAGTAAGGGGGGGCAAGAGACCCAGTACTTC.

Many counts were recorded for this clonotype. The V call is TRBV6-5, the J call TRBJ1-4, with D unclear. This CDR3 has 11 amino acids. Germline assignment: CDR1 MNHEY and CDR2 SVGAGI. Trimming left V 4 bases short and J 6 bases short, with 3 bases between. In nucleotides, the CDR3 is TGTGCCAGCAGTTCGGATGAAAAACTGTTTTTT. It translates to CASSSDEKLFF.

This clonotype was counted many times. The chain carries TRBV6-1 and TRBJ1-1, with 9 bases lining up with TRBD1. Trimming at V came to 6 bases and at J to 1 base, leaving 6 bases not matched to a gene. Germline CDR1 and CDR2: MNHNS and SASEGT. The CDR3 is 15 amino acids. CDR3 coding DNA: TGTGCCAGCAGACTCATACAGGGGGCGAACACTGAAGCTTTCTTT. This codes for CASRLIQGANTEAFF.

The chain is built from TRBV11-2 and TRBJ2-1, with TRBD2 identical over 15 bases. Germline-derived CDR1 and CDR2 are SGHAT and FQNNGV. Trimming at V came to 1 base and at J to 4 bases, leaving 11 bases not matched to a gene. The CDR3 loop spans 20 amino acids. The DNA for the CDR3 is TGTGCCAGCAGCTTAGGAGCCGGGACTAGCGGGGGGAGAAGGTACAATGAGCAGTTCTTC. Translation: CASSLGAGTSGGRRYNEQFF.

Regarding this clonotype: Since a much larger clone is just one base distant, this may be a read error. The chain combines TRBV6-5 with TRBJ1-2; D is ambiguous. The CDR3 contains 14 residues. The germline V gene encodes CDR1 MNHEY and CDR2 SVGAGI. The CDR3 sequence is CASSYRRDSYDYTF. CDR3 DNA: TGTGCCAGCAGTTACCGCCGGGATTCCTATGACTACACCTTC.

This clonotype was recorded a few times. The rearrangement uses TRBV13 and TRBJ2-7; TRBD2 matches at 9 bases. The CDR3 consists of 15 residues. J gave up 1 base and V 3 bases, and 4 bases lay outside the gene matches. The germline gives CDR1 PRHDT, CDR2 FYEKMQ (reference sequence). The CDR3 spells CASSFSSGESYEQYF. The CDR3 nucleotides are TGTGCCAGCAGCTTCTCTAGCGGGGAATCCTACGAGCAGTACTTC.

This clonotype was seen repeatedly, ten times or more. V and J are TRBV28 and TRBJ2-7, with D perhaps matching TRBD1 (5 bases). Germline V gene data show CDR1 as MDHEN and CDR2 as SYDVKM. The CDR3 runs to 19 residues. Trimming took off 5 bases at V and 2 bases at J, with 28 bases between the two ends. CDR3 bases: TGTGCCAGCAGTCCTGTCCCTCTCCAGGGCCGCACTCTCGCCTACGAGCAGTACTTC. Its protein is CASSPVPLQGRTLAYEQYF.

This clonotype was picked up one time. This chain joins TRBV27 and TRBJ2-7; D gene ambiguous. Germline V gene sequence: CDR1 MNHEY, CDR2 SMNVEV (reference sequence). Trimming removed 4 bases at V and 3 bases at J, with 13 bases between. This CDR3 has 14 amino acids. The CDR3, as DNA: TGTGCCAGCAGTTCAAGGGCCAATCGCTACGAGCAGTACTTC. Translating gives CASSSRANRYEQYF.